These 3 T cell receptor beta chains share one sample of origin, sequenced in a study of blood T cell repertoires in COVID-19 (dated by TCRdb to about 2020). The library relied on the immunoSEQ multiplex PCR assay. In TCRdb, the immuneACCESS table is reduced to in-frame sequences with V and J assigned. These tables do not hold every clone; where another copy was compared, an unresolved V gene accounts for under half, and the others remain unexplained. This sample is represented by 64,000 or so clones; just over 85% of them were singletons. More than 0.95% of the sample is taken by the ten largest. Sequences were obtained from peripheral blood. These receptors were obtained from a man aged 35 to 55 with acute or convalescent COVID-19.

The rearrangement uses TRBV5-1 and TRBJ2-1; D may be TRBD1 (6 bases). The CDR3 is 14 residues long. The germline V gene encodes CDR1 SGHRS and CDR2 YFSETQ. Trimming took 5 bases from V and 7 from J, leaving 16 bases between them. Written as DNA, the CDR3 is TGCGCCAGCAGACCGACCGGGACATTTAATGAGCAGTTCTTC. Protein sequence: CASRPTGTFNEQFF.

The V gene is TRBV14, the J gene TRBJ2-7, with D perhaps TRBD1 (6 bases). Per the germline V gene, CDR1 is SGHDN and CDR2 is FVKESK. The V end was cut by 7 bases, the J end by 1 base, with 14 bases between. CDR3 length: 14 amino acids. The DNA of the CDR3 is TGTGCCAGCAACCTGCAGGGGCCGTCCTACGAGCAGTACTTC. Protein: CASNLQGPSYEQYF.

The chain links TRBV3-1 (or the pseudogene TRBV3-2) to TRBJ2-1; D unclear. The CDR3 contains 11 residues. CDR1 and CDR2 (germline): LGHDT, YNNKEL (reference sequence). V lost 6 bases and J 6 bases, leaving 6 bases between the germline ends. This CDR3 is CASRTGNEQFF. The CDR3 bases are TGTGCCAGCAGGACTGGCAATGAGCAGTTCTTC.